Given below is one TCR beta chain in context. The data derive from a study of T-cell reconstitution after alpha-beta-depleted transplantation in children. Construction of the TCRbeta library involved unique molecular identifiers. Via MiXCR, TCRdb re-called the PCR reads, giving one row per CDR3 protein. Of almost 600,000 distinct CDR3 sequences in the sample, about a quarter are singletons; the top ten hold around a third. The source was PBMCs, collected before TCRalphabeta/CD19-depleted stem cell transplant. The receptor was derived from a boy under two years old with Wiskott-Aldrich syndrome, due to receive a stem cell transplant.

This CDR3 reads CASSIYVGAYNEQFF. CDR3 in DNA: TGTGCCAGTAGTATTTATGTGGGAGCCTACAATGAGCAGTTCTTC. The chain has TRBV19 and TRBJ2-1; TRBD2 is a possible D gene (5 bases). V dropped 3 bases and J dropped 2 bases, with 11 bases sitting between them. The length of the CDR3 is 15 residues. Germline V gene sequence: CDR1 LNHDA, CDR2 SQIVND (reference sequence).